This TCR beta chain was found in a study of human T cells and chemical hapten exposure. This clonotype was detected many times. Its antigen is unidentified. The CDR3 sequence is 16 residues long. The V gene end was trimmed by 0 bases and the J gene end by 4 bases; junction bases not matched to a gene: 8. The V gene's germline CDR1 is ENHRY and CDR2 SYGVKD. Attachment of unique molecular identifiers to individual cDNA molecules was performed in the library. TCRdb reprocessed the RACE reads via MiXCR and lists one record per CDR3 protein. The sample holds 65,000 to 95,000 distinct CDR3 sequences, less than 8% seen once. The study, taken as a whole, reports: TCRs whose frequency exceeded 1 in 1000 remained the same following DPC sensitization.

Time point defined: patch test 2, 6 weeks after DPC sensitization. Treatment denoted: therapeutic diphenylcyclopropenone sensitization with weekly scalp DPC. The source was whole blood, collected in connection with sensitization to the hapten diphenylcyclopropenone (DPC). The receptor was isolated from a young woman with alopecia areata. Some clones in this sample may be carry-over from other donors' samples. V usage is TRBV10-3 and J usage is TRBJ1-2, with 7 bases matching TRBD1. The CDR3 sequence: CAISESAGTEGYGYTF. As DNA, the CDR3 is TGTGCCATCAGTGAGTCTGCGGGGACAGAGGGCTATGGCTACACCTTC.